These 15 T cell receptor beta chains were all obtained from the same sample, sequenced in a study of blood T cell repertoires in COVID-19. The repertoire was sequenced with immunoSEQ multiplex PCR; TCRdb's copy has only in-frame clones and lacks some. The sample holds 150,000 to 200,000 clones, around two thirds seen once. The material sequenced was peripheral blood. The receptors stem from a woman over 75 with acute or convalescent COVID-19.

A single count supports this clone. This chain joins TRBV5-5 and TRBJ2-7, with a tentative D call TRBD2 (5 bases). CDR1 is SGHKS and CDR2 is YYEKEE in the germline V gene (reference sequence). This CDR3 has 16 residues. V lost 4 bases, J lost 0 bases, and 17 bases lay in between. The CDR3 DNA reads as TGTGCCAGCAGCCCGTGGCCCAGCGGAGCCTCCTACGAGCAGTACTTC. It codes for CASSPWPSGASYEQYF.

The rearrangement joins TRBV11-2 to TRBJ2-3, with 7 bases aligning to TRBD1. CDR3 length equals 15 residues. V dropped 5 bases and J dropped 8; count of bases not matched to a gene: 13. Germline assignment: CDR1 SGHAT and CDR2 FQNNGV. CDR3 loop: CASSTQQQGTGTQYF. CDR3 coding DNA: TGTGCCAGCAGCACCCAACAACAGGGGACGGGTACGCAGTATTTT.

Ten or more counts support this clone. V usage is TRBV28 and J usage is TRBJ2-5; D perhaps matches TRBD2 (5 bases). Looked up from germline, CDR1 is MDHEN and CDR2 is SYDVKM. The ends were cut back, 3 bases at V and 0 bases at J, with 14 bases in the middle. The CDR3 has 16 amino acids. The CDR3 spells CASSLRREEYQETQYF. The CDR3 DNA reads TGTGCCAGCAGTTTGCGTCGGGAAGAGTACCAAGAGACCCAGTACTTC.

V and J are TRBV7-2 and TRBJ2-7; TRBD1 agrees at 8 bases. Germline CDR1 and CDR2: SGHTA and FQGNSA. The CDR3 sequence is 15 residues long. After removal of 5 bases from V and 3 bases from J, the junction contained 9 bases not matched to a gene. The CDR3 DNA is TGTGCCAGCAGCCCCGCGGACAGGGTGGACTACGAGCAGTACTTC. Translated, it gives CASSPADRVDYEQYF.

The rearrangement links TRBV18 to TRBJ2-1, with unresolved D. The V end was cut by 3 bases, the J end by 5 bases, with 14 bases between. In germline, CDR1 is KGHSH, CDR2 LQKENI. The CDR3 runs to 15 residues. In DNA, the CDR3 is TGTGCCAGCTCACCCCCCCCCGGAGAACACAATGAGCAGTTCTTC. Protein product: CASSPPPGEHNEQFF. Based on the CDR3 plus reference TRBV18 and TRBJ2-1, the full variable domain is NAGVMQNPRHLVRRRGQEARLRCSPMKGHSHVYWYRQLPEEGLKFMVYLQKENIIDESGMPKERFSAEFPKEGPSILRIQQVVRGDSAAYFCASSPPPGEHNEQFFGPGTRLTVL.

The chain joins TRBV7-5 to TRBJ2-2; TRBD1 is taken as the D call from the table, unchecked against the DNA. TRBV7-5 is tagged as a pseudogene. The CDR3 is made up of 17 amino acids. The CDR3 sequence is CVRSRNYRGDGTGELFF. The CDR3 nucleotides are TGTGTCAGAAGCCGGAACTACAGGGGAGACGGCACCGGGGAGCTGTTTTTT.

This chain uses TRBV7-3 with TRBJ2-1; TRBD2 aligns across 7 bases. Unmatched junction bases numbered 8, after V lost 1 base and J lost 5 bases. The CDR3 covers 16 residues. The germline CDR1 and CDR2 sequences are SGHTA and FQGTGA. The CDR3 is CASSLNPAGVDNEQFF. As DNA, the CDR3 is TGTGCCAGCAGCTTAAACCCGGCGGGAGTCGACAATGAGCAGTTCTTC. Using reference TRBV7-3 and TRBJ2-1 for the parts outside the CDR3, the full variable domain is GAGVSQTPSNKVTEKGKYVELRCDPISGHTALYWYRQSLGQGPEFLIYFQGTGAADDSGLPNDRFFAVRPEGSVSTLKIQRTERGDSAVYLCASSLNPAGVDNEQFFGPGTRLTVL.

This clone was picked up a small number of times. CDR3 DNA sequence: TGTGCCAGCACCACTGCAGCGGGAGGCTACGAGCAGTACTTC. It yields the protein CASTTAAGGYEQYF. The chain carries TRBV3-1 (or the pseudogene TRBV3-2) and TRBJ2-7; TRBD2 aligns across 9 bases. The CDR3 contains 14 residues. Germline values: CDR1 LGHDT, CDR2 YNNKEL (reference sequence). V dropped 7 bases and J dropped 3; count of bases not matched to a gene: 7.

V gene TRBV28 combines with J gene TRBJ1-5; 9 bases line up with TRBD1. Germline V lookup: CDR1 MDHEN, CDR2 SYDVKM. CDR3 length equals 22 residues. V was pared by 4 bases and J by 2 bases, with 24 bases of the junction left unmatched. The CDR3 bases are TGTGCCAGCAGTTACCACCGGGACAGGGAGGGAAGGCTATTAGTCGGCAATCAGCCCCAGCATTTT. Its protein product is CASSYHRDREGRLLVGNQPQHF.

The chain employs TRBV9 and TRBJ1-1; perhaps TRBD1 as D (5 bases). CDR3 length equals 17 residues. With 0 bases removed from V and 0 bases from J, the gap between germline ends came to 15 bases. Germline assignment: CDR1 SGDLS and CDR2 YYNGEE. CDR3 nucleotides: TGTGCCAGCAGCGTAGCTAGGGATGGGACTCTGAACACTGAAGCTTTCTTT. This translates into CASSVARDGTLNTEAFF.

The chain links TRBV3-1 (or the pseudogene TRBV3-2) to TRBJ2-6, with a weak D call TRBD2 (7 bases). The length of the CDR3 is 13 residues. CDR1 is LGHDT, CDR2 YNNKEL, per germline (reference sequence). The CDR3 nucleotides read TGTGCTAGTGGGGGGGCCGGGGCCAACGTCCTGACTTTC. Its protein is CASGGAGANVLTF.

The chain is built from TRBV7-2 and TRBJ1-1, with a possible D match to TRBD1 (5 bases). Germline CDR1 SGHTA, CDR2 FQGNSA. This CDR3 region has 14 residues. V lost 1 base and J lost 6, with 12 bases in between. The CDR3 bases are TGTGCCAGCAGCTTAGATCCATCAGGGTCTGAAGCTTTCTTT. Translation: CASSLDPSGSEAFF.

This chain uses TRBV2 with TRBJ1-5, with TRBD1 matching 7 bases. The CDR3 runs 13 residues. The trim removed 8 bases at V and 2 bases at J, leaving 3 bases unmatched. The germline V gene encodes CDR1 SNHLY and CDR2 FYNNEI. The CDR3 DNA follows: TGTGCCAGCCAGGGGGTGGGCAATCAGCCCCAGCATTTT. This sequence encodes CASQGVGNQPQHF.

This clone has a handful of counts. The chain carries TRBV6-5 and TRBJ1-2; maybe TRBD1 (6 bases). Germline V gives CDR1 MNHEY, CDR2 SVGAGI. This CDR3 contains 13 residues. V lost 7 bases, J lost 8 bases, and 17 bases lay in between. CDR3 nucleotide sequence: TGTGCCAGCAATACGTGGGGGGGCAGAGGCTACACCTTC. This codes for CASNTWGGRGYTF.

The chain recombines TRBV19 with TRBJ2-3; perhaps TRBD2 as D (5 bases). Germline V gene lookup returns CDR1 LNHDA and CDR2 SQIVND (reference sequence). The length of the CDR3 is 14 residues. V lost 3 bases and J 1 base, leaving 8 bases between the germline ends. CDR3 nucleotides: TGTGCCAGTAGTATTGAGGGCGGCACAGATACGCAGTATTTT. It specifies CASSIEGGTDTQYF.